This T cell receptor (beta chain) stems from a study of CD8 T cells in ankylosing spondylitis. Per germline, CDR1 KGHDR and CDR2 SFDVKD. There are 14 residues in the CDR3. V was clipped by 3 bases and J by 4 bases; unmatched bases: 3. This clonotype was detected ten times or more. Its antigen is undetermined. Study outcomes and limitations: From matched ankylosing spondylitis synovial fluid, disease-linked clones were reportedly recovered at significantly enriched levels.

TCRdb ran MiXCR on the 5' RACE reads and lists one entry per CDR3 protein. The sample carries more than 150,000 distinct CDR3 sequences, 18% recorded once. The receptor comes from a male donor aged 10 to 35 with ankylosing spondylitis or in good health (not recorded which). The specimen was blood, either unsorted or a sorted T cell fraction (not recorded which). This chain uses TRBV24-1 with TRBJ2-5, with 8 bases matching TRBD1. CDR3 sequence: CATSDPTGGETQYF. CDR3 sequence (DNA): TGTGCCACCAGTGATCCAACAGGGGGAGAGACCCAGTACTTC.